These 27 T cell receptor beta chains were sequenced from one sample in a study of T cell responses to AZD1222 COVID-19 vaccine. Clones were sequenced by immunoSEQ multiplex PCR, and TCRdb holds only the in-frame ones, with some missing. Among around 110,000 clones listed, more than 85% were seen once. The specimen comprised peripheral blood, sampled on day 0 of AZD1222 vaccination. The receptors come from an adult in good health.

The chain is built from TRBV28 and TRBJ2-7; D unresolved. The germline V gene encodes CDR1 MDHEN and CDR2 SYDVKM. The CDR3 spans 14 residues. Trimming left V 3 bases short and J 1 base short, with 10 bases between. In DNA, the CDR3 is TGTGCCAGCAGTTTCGGCCAATTATCCTACGAGCAGTACTTC. Amino acid sequence: CASSFGQLSYEQYF.

The chain couples TRBV7-8 to TRBJ1-3, with D uncertain. This CDR3 has 13 amino acids. Germline V CDR1 and CDR2: SGHVS, FQNEAQ. Trimming removed 4 bases at V and 0 bases at J, with 4 bases between. The CDR3 region has the DNA TGTGCCAGCAGCTCTGACTCTGGAAACACCATATATTTT. Protein product: CASSSDSGNTIYF. Full variable domain (outside the CDR3, taken from reference TRBV7-8 and TRBJ1-3): GAGVSQSPRYKVAKRGQDVALRCDPISGHVSLFWYQQALGQGPEFLTYFQNEAQLDKSGLPSDRFFAERPEGSVSTLKIQRTQQEDSAVYLCASSSDSGNTIYFGEGSWLTVV.

V gene TRBV5-4 combines with J gene TRBJ2-3; a possible D gene is TRBD2 (5 bases). CDR1 is SGHNT and CDR2 is YYREEE in the germline V gene (reference sequence). CDR3 length: 16 residues. Deletions cut 4 bases from V and 6 bases from J, with 21 bases between. CDR3 loop: CASSVPLGGLGDTQYF. In DNA form, the CDR3 reads TGTGCCAGCAGCGTACCTTTAGGCGGACTCGGGGATACGCAGTATTTT.

This clone was seen only once. The V call is TRBV25-1, the J call TRBJ1-1, with TRBD1 identical over 7 bases. Germline V gene lookup returns CDR1 MGHDK and CDR2 SYGVNS. V lost 2 bases to trimming and J lost 2 bases; unmatched junction nucleotides: 5. The CDR3 length is 15 residues. CDR3 DNA: TGTGCCAGCAGTGAAGTACGACAGGGAAACACTGAAGCTTTCTTT. Translating it yields CASSEVRQGNTEAFF.

This chain connects TRBV28 to TRBJ2-1, with 10 positions matching TRBD2. With 6 bases clipped from V and 12 bases from J, the junction kept 11 bases outside the gene matches. Germline CDR1 is MDHEN and CDR2 is SYDVKM. This CDR3 contains 14 residues. The CDR3 bases are TGTGCCAGCAGCCGCTTAGCGGGAGGTGTAGGGCAGTTCTTC. It encodes CASSRLAGGVGQFF.

The chain recombines TRBV7-2 with TRBJ2-4, with a weak D call TRBD2 (6 bases). Trimming left V 3 bases short and J 0 bases short, with 18 bases between. The CDR3 sequence is 18 residues long. Germline V gives CDR1 SGHTA, CDR2 FQGNSA. CDR3: CASSFKPLGGLAKNIQYF. CDR3 DNA: TGTGCCAGCAGCTTTAAGCCTCTCGGGGGTCTAGCCAAAAACATTCAGTACTTC.

The chain uses TRBV4-1 and TRBJ2-1; TRBD2 matches 10 bases. The V gene end was trimmed by 0 bases and the J gene end by 9 bases; junction bases not matched to a gene: 11. The germline gives CDR1 MGHRA, CDR2 YSYEKL. The CDR3 totals 17 residues. Here the CDR3 reads CASSQDRAASGSTEQFF. The DNA of the CDR3 is TGCGCCAGCAGCCAAGACAGGGCCGCTAGCGGGAGCACTGAGCAGTTCTTC.

The chain carries TRBV11-2 and TRBJ1-6; the match to TRBD1 covers 7 bases. The CDR3 is made up of 17 amino acids. Germline CDR1 is SGHAT and CDR2 is FQNNGV. After removal of 1 base from V and 7 bases from J, the junction contained 10 bases not matched to a gene. For the CDR3, the DNA is TGTGCCAGCAGCTTAGTGGGGGGGACAGCCCTCAATTCACCCCTCCACTTT. This encodes CASSLVGGTALNSPLHF. The complete variable domain, with remaining parts taken from reference TRBV11-2 and TRBJ1-6, reads EAGVAQSPRYKIIEKRQSVAFWCNPISGHATLYWYQQILGQGPKLLIQFQNNGVVDDSQLPKDRFSAERLKGVDSTLKIQPAKLEDSAVYLCASSLVGGTALNSPLHFGNGTRLTVT.

V gene TRBV2 combines with J gene TRBJ2-5, with D possibly being TRBD1 (6 bases). The CDR3 totals 15 residues. Trimming shortened V by 5 bases and J by 1 base, and 14 bases separated the two germline ends. CDR1 is SNHLY and CDR2 is FYNNEI in the germline V gene. The CDR3 nucleotides are TGTGCCAGCAGTACAGGGAAAATGTTCCAAGAGACCCAGTACTTC. This encodes CASSTGKMFQETQYF.

The gene calls are TRBV28 and TRBJ1-5; no firm D call. V was clipped by 5 bases and J by 5 bases, with 13 bases between them. The germline V gene has CDR1 MDHEN and CDR2 SYDVKM. This CDR3 is built from 14 residues. The CDR3 here is CASSGVGNHQPQHF. The DNA for the CDR3 is TGTGCCAGCAGTGGGGTAGGGAATCATCAGCCCCAGCATTTT. The full variable domain, rest sourced from reference TRBV28 and TRBJ1-5, is DVKVTQSSRYLVKRTGEKVFLECVQDMDHENMFWYRQDPGLGLRLIYFSYDVKMKEKGDIPEGYSVSREKKERFSLILESASTNQTSMYLCASSGVGNHQPQHFGDGTRLSIL.

The rearrangement uses TRBV4-1 and TRBJ2-5; tentative D call: TRBD1 (5 bases). The CDR3 is 15 residues long. V was pared by 0 bases and J by 7 bases, with 15 bases between. Germline loops: CDR1 MGHRA, CDR2 YSYEKL. In DNA, the CDR3 is TGCGCCAGCAGCCAAGATAAGGACATTCTGGGGACCCAGTACTTC. Protein: CASSQDKDILGTQYF.

The rearrangement uses TRBV7-8 and TRBJ2-2; TRBD1 is a possible D gene (5 bases). V shed 1 base and J shed 2 bases, with 20 bases lying between them. The CDR3 length is 19 residues. CDR1 SGHVS and CDR2 FQNEAQ come from the germline V gene. CDR3 DNA sequence: TGTGCCAGCAGCTTAGTATTGGTTGGCGACAGCTTCAACACCGGGGAGCTGTTTTTT. Its protein product is CASSLVLVGDSFNTGELFF.

For the CDR3, the DNA is TGTGCCAGCAGCCAAGTGACGGGACCTGATGAGCAGTTCTTC. It specifies CASSQVTGPDEQFF. This sequence joins TRBV3-1 (or the pseudogene TRBV3-2) and TRBJ2-1, with D perhaps assigned TRBD1 or TRBD2 (5 bases each). In germline, CDR1 is LGHDT, CDR2 YNNKEL (reference sequence). V gave up 1 base and J gave up 8 bases, with 12 bases separating them. The CDR3 contains 14 residues.

V is TRBV13 and J is TRBJ1-1; no firm D call. Germline V lookup: CDR1 PRHDT, CDR2 FYEKMQ (reference sequence). There are 13 residues in the CDR3. Between the trimmed V and J ends, which lost 5 bases and 4 bases, there was a span of 11 bases. DNA of the CDR3: TGTGCCAGCAGCCCCCCATTCCCCACTGAAGCTTTCTTT. It codes for CASSPPFPTEAFF.

The rearrangement links TRBV5-1 to TRBJ2-1; no firm D call. The germline gives CDR1 SGHRS, CDR2 YFSETQ. The CDR3 extends over 15 amino acids. V dropped 0 bases and J dropped 5 bases, with 12 bases sitting between them. The CDR3 here is CASSLAAGVNNEQFF. The CDR3 DNA reads as TGCGCCAGCAGCTTGGCGGCAGGTGTAAACAATGAGCAGTTCTTC.

This clone was recorded once. The chain joins TRBV4-1 to TRBJ1-1; D may be TRBD1 (5 bases). With 1 base removed from V and 6 bases from J, the gap between germline ends came to 9 bases. This CDR3 comprises 13 residues. CDR1 and CDR2 (germline): MGHRA, YSYEKL. DNA for the CDR3: TGCGCCAGCAGCCAAGGCAGGGAGGCTGAAGCTTTCTTT. This translates into CASSQGREAEAFF.

V gene TRBV19 combines with J gene TRBJ1-2; no reliable D call. The CDR3 runs 13 residues. Trimming removed 1 base from V and 2 bases from J, with 5 bases in between. Germline values: CDR1 LNHDA, CDR2 SQIVND (reference sequence). CDR3 in DNA: TGTGCCAGTAGTATAGTTGGAAACTATGGCTACACCTTC. Its translation: CASSIVGNYGYTF.

This chain's CDR3 is CASALASGYNEQFF. In nucleotides, the CDR3 is TGTGCCAGCGCTCTAGCTAGCGGGTACAATGAGCAGTTCTTC. J is TRBJ2-1 and V is TRBV9; 8 bases are a match to TRBD2. The CDR3 has 14 amino acids. Germline CDR1 reads SGDLS; CDR2 reads YYNGEE. V shed 7 bases, J shed 4 bases, and the junction held 7 bases outside the gene matches.

The chain links TRBV14 to TRBJ2-7, with 7 bases aligning to TRBD1. V gave up 4 bases and J gave up 11 bases; unmatched junction bases: 5. CDR3 length: 11 residues. CDR1 is SGHDN and CDR2 is FVKESK in the germline V gene. CDR3 in amino acids: CASSLGTVKYF. In DNA, the CDR3 is TGTGCCAGCAGCCTGGGGACAGTAAAGTACTTC.

The genes are TRBV28 and TRBJ1-5; 9 nucleotides align to TRBD1. V gave up 1 base and J gave up 6 bases; unmatched junction bases: 16. Per the germline V gene, CDR1 is MDHEN and CDR2 is SYDVKM. The CDR3 loop spans 19 amino acids. CDR3 amino acids: CASSLFSFRDRVLTQPQHF. CDR3 bases: TGTGCCAGCAGTTTATTTTCCTTCCGGGACAGGGTTCTTACTCAGCCCCAGCATTTT.

For the CDR3, the DNA is TGTGCCAGTAGTTTCAGGGGAGGCGAGCAGTACTTC. This codes for CASSFRGGEQYF. The genes are TRBV19 and TRBJ2-7; D possibly matches TRBD1 or TRBD2 (6 bases each). Per the germline V gene, CDR1 is LNHDA and CDR2 is SQIVND (reference sequence). The CDR3 covers 12 residues. V was clipped by 5 bases and J by 6 bases, with 11 bases between them. Variable domain in full (rest from reference TRBV19 and TRBJ2-7): DGGITQSPKYLFRKEGQNVTLSCEQNLNHDAMYWYRQDPGQGLRLIYYSQIVNDFQKGDIAEGYSVSREKKESFPLTVTSAQKNPTAFYLCASSFRGGEQYFGPGTRLTVT.

CDR3 sequence: CASSGNSFNQPQHF. The CDR3 nucleotides read TGTGCCAGCAGTGGTAACAGCTTCAATCAGCCCCAGCATTTT. J is TRBJ1-5 and V is TRBV25-1; D is ambiguous. V was trimmed by 4 bases and J by 3 bases, leaving 10 bases between them. Looked up from germline, CDR1 is MGHDK and CDR2 is SYGVNS. The CDR3 totals 14 residues.

The chain has TRBV5-1 and TRBJ1-2; D unclear. CDR1 is SGHRS, CDR2 YFSETQ, per germline. CDR3 size: 13 residues. Trimming took off 4 bases at V and 4 bases at J, with 11 bases between the two ends. The CDR3 is CASSPDPSYGYTF. As DNA, the CDR3 is TGCGCCAGCAGCCCGGACCCGTCCTATGGCTACACCTTC.

This clone was counted a single time. The gene calls are TRBV7-8 and TRBJ2-3, with D perhaps being TRBD1 or TRBD2 (5 bases each). The CDR3 is 17 amino acids. Trimming removed 2 bases at V and 0 bases at J, with 15 bases between. The germline V gene encodes CDR1 SGHVS and CDR2 FQNEAQ. The CDR3 DNA follows: TGTGCCAGCAGCTTAAAGAGGTGGGACCCCAGCACAGATACGCAGTATTTT. Amino acids: CASSLKRWDPSTDTQYF.

The rearrangement uses TRBV19 and TRBJ1-2; D is uncertain. This CDR3 spans 10 amino acids. V was pared by 8 bases and J by 3 bases, with 4 bases between. The germline CDR1 and CDR2 sequences are LNHDA and SQIVND (reference sequence). CDR3 sequence: CASGDYGYTF. The CDR3 DNA sequence: TGTGCCAGTGGAGACTATGGCTACACCTTC.

J is TRBJ1-1 and V is TRBV7-2; weak D call: TRBD1 (5 bases). Germline lookup yields CDR1 SGHTA and CDR2 FQGNSA. This CDR3 is built from 15 residues. V was clipped by 3 bases and J by 1 base, with 12 bases between them. The CDR3: CASSLNLGGNTEAFF. For the CDR3, the DNA is TGTGCCAGCAGCTTGAACTTGGGGGGGAACACTGAAGCTTTCTTT. Using reference TRBV7-2 and TRBJ1-1 for the parts outside the CDR3, the full variable domain is GAGVSQSPSNKVTEKGKDVELRCDPISGHTALYWYRQSLGQGLEFLIYFQGNSAPDKSGLPSDRFSAERTGGSVSTLTIQRTQQEDSAVYLCASSLNLGGNTEAFFGQGTRLTVV.

The chain carries TRBV13 and TRBJ2-7; D remains unclear. The V gene lost 5 bases and the J gene lost 2 bases, with 10 bases spanning the gap. CDR1 and CDR2 (germline): PRHDT, FYEKMQ (reference sequence). This CDR3 is 13 amino acids long. CDR3: CASSPPATYEQYF. The CDR3 coding sequence is TGTGCCAGCAGCCCCCCGGCAACCTACGAGCAGTACTTC.